This is a list of T cell receptor beta chains from one sample in a study of T cell responses to AZD1222 COVID-19 vaccine. TCRdb keeps only in-frame clones here, not all; method: immunoSEQ multiplex PCR. Counted here are 45,000 to 65,000 clones, approximately 89% occurring once; the ten biggest clones make up about 15%. The specimen comprised peripheral blood, sampled on day 0 of AZD1222 vaccination. Receptors originate from an adult in good health. The CDR3 runs from the conserved cysteine through the conserved F or W. The order of the fields is D gene, V gene, clone size, J gene, CDR3 protein, CDR3 DNA. A D gene is named only where the DNA matches it firmly. Expanded clones are given a class, and other clones once, few, many or no size at all.

d_call: NA
v_call: TRBV7-3
clone_size: NA
j_call: TRBJ2-1
cdr3_aa: CASSLSFGGEQFF
cdr3_nt: TGTGCCAGCAGCCTATCCTTCGGGGGTGAGCAGTTCTTC

d_call: NA
v_call: TRBV6-5
clone_size: once
j_call: TRBJ2-1
cdr3_aa: CASSPGSYNEQFF
cdr3_nt: TGTGCCAGCAGCCCGGGGTCCTACAATGAGCAGTTCTTC

d_call: NA
v_call: TRBV6-5
clone_size: once
j_call: TRBJ1-1
cdr3_aa: CASSFQGIGTEAFF
cdr3_nt: TGTGCCAGCAGTTTTCAGGGGATTGGCACTGAAGCTTTCTTT

d_call: TRBD1
v_call: TRBV6-5
clone_size: NA
j_call: TRBJ1-1
cdr3_aa: CASRLTGGNTEAFF
cdr3_nt: TGTGCCAGCCGGCTGACAGGGGGGAACACTGAAGCTTTCTTT

d_call: TRBD2
v_call: TRBV6-2/TRBV6-3
clone_size: once
j_call: TRBJ2-7
cdr3_aa: CASSDGTSGNYEQYF
cdr3_nt: TGTGCCAGCAGTGATGGGACTAGCGGGAACTACGAGCAGTACTTC

d_call: TRBD1
v_call: TRBV29-1
clone_size: NA
j_call: TRBJ1-1
cdr3_aa: CSVGIDRVNTEAFF
cdr3_nt: TGCAGCGTTGGGATCGACAGGGTAAACACTGAAGCTTTCTTT

d_call: NA
v_call: TRBV5-1
clone_size: NA
j_call: TRBJ2-7
cdr3_aa: CASRGEGIHEQYF
cdr3_nt: TGCGCCAGCAGGGGAGAAGGGATCCACGAGCAGTACTTC

d_call: NA
v_call: TRBV14
clone_size: NA
j_call: TRBJ1-2
cdr3_aa: CASSQEAGADGYTF
cdr3_nt: TGTGCCAGCAGCCAAGAGGCAGGGGCGGATGGCTACACCTTC

d_call: TRBD1
v_call: TRBV11-3
clone_size: NA
j_call: TRBJ2-2
cdr3_aa: CASSDRQGGELFF
cdr3_nt: TGTGCCAGCAGCGACAGACAGGGAGGGGAGCTGTTTTTT

d_call: TRBD1
v_call: TRBV7-6
clone_size: NA
j_call: TRBJ2-3
cdr3_aa: CASSLRQGAITDTQYF
cdr3_nt: TGTGCCAGCAGCTTAAGACAGGGGGCTATCACAGATACGCAGTATTTT

d_call: NA
v_call: TRBV4-2
clone_size: NA
j_call: TRBJ1-3
cdr3_aa: CASTSRVSGNTIYF
cdr3_nt: TGTGCCAGCACCTCGCGGGTCTCTGGAAACACCATATATTTT

d_call: TRBD2
v_call: TRBV2
clone_size: NA
j_call: TRBJ2-1
cdr3_aa: CASSRLTSGVNEQFF
cdr3_nt: TGTGCCAGCAGTCGATTGACTAGCGGGGTAAATGAGCAGTTCTTC

d_call: NA
v_call: TRBV7-9
clone_size: few
j_call: TRBJ1-5
cdr3_aa: CASSLGGYSNQPQHF
cdr3_nt: TGTGCCAGCAGCTTGGGGGGTTATAGCAATCAGCCCCAGCATTTT

d_call: NA
v_call: TRBV18
clone_size: once
j_call: TRBJ2-1
cdr3_aa: CASSRDRDNEQFF
cdr3_nt: TGTGCCAGCTCTAGAGACAGAGACAATGAGCAGTTCTTC

d_call: NA
v_call: TRBV7-3
clone_size: NA
j_call: TRBJ2-2
cdr3_aa: CASSPGTTGELFF
cdr3_nt: TGTGCCAGCAGCCCCGGGACGACCGGGGAGCTGTTTTTT

d_call: TRBD1
v_call: TRBV7-9
clone_size: NA
j_call: TRBJ2-7
cdr3_aa: CASSLGAGGNLDEQYF
cdr3_nt: TGTGCCAGCAGCCTAGGGGCAGGGGGTAATCTGGACGAGCAGTACTTC

d_call: NA
v_call: TRBV15
clone_size: few
j_call: TRBJ2-7
cdr3_aa: CATSRDKKTYEQYF
cdr3_nt: TGTGCCACCAGCAGAGATAAGAAGACCTACGAGCAGTACTTC

d_call: TRBD1
v_call: TRBV19
clone_size: NA
j_call: TRBJ1-2
cdr3_aa: CASSPRTGGWGYTF
cdr3_nt: TGTGCCAGTAGTCCCCGGACAGGGGGCTGGGGCTACACCTTC

d_call: NA
v_call: TRBV28
clone_size: NA
j_call: TRBJ1-4
cdr3_aa: CASSLYQGNEKLFF
cdr3_nt: TGTGCCAGCAGTTTATATCAGGGGAATGAAAAACTGTTTTTT

d_call: TRBD1
v_call: TRBV11-3
clone_size: NA
j_call: TRBJ2-1
cdr3_aa: CASSLGDSSYNEQFF
cdr3_nt: TGTGCCAGCAGCTTAGGGGACAGCTCCTACAATGAGCAGTTCTTC

d_call: NA
v_call: TRBV5-1
clone_size: once
j_call: TRBJ1-2
cdr3_aa: CASRGDGPYGYTF
cdr3_nt: TGCGCCAGCAGAGGGGACGGCCCCTATGGCTACACCTTC

d_call: NA
v_call: TRBV7-2
clone_size: NA
j_call: TRBJ2-5
cdr3_aa: CASSLAVSSGQETQYF
cdr3_nt: TGTGCCAGCAGCTTAGCAGTATCCAGCGGCCAAGAGACCCAGTACTTC

d_call: NA
v_call: TRBV30
clone_size: NA
j_call: TRBJ1-2
cdr3_aa: CAWSQGWGNYGYTF
cdr3_nt: TGTGCCTGGAGTCAGGGGTGGGGTAACTATGGCTACACCTTC

d_call: TRBD1
v_call: TRBV3-1/TRBV3-2
clone_size: NA
j_call: TRBJ2-7
cdr3_aa: CASSQATGGPYEQYF
cdr3_nt: TGTGCCAGCAGCCAAGCTACAGGGGGCCCCTACGAGCAGTACTTC

d_call: NA
v_call: TRBV7-9
clone_size: NA
j_call: TRBJ1-2
cdr3_aa: CASSPDSQLNYGYTF
cdr3_nt: TGTGCCAGCAGCCCGGACAGTCAATTAAACTATGGCTACACCTTC

d_call: NA
v_call: TRBV25-1
clone_size: NA
j_call: TRBJ2-7
cdr3_aa: CASSESYRPYEQYF
cdr3_nt: TGTGCCAGCAGTGAATCCTACCGGCCCTACGAGCAGTACTTC

d_call: NA
v_call: TRBV15
clone_size: NA
j_call: TRBJ2-7
cdr3_aa: CATSREPKGHYEQYF
cdr3_nt: TGTGCCACCAGCAGAGAGCCGAAGGGGCACTACGAGCAGTACTTC

d_call: NA
v_call: TRBV27
clone_size: NA
j_call: TRBJ1-5
cdr3_aa: CASSLGRNNQPQHF
cdr3_nt: TGTGCCAGCAGTTTGGGACGTAACAATCAGCCCCAGCATTTT

d_call: TRBD2
v_call: TRBV3-1/TRBV3-2
clone_size: NA
j_call: TRBJ2-1
cdr3_aa: CASSDHSGSSYNEQFF
cdr3_nt: TGTGCCAGCAGCGACCATAGCGGGAGCTCCTACAATGAGCAGTTCTTC